These 10 T cell receptor beta chains were all obtained from the same sample, sequenced in a study of blood T cell repertoires in COVID-19 (dated by TCRdb to 2018 to 2020). Libraries were prepared through the immunoSEQ multiplex PCR assay. TCRdb re-hosts the immuneACCESS table, in-frame sequences only. Its copies lack some clones; in the studies checked, an unresolved V gene accounts for under half of them, and the cause for the rest is not known. Counted in this sample were approximately 150,000 clones; about 90% of them appeared once. Of the sample, roughly 4% falls within the top ten clones. Material: peripheral blood. The receptors originated from a woman aged 60-70 years with active or convalescent COVID-19.

V is TRBV6-2 or TRBV6-3 and J is TRBJ2-1, with D unresolved. The germline V gene encodes CDR1 MNHEY and CDR2 SVGEGT. The CDR3 is made up of 13 amino acids. Trimming removed 1 base from V and 8 bases from J, with 9 bases in between. Here the CDR3 DNA reads TGTGCCAGCAGTTACTTAGAGCGCCATGAGCAGTTCTTC. Amino acids: CASSYLERHEQFF.

V is TRBV30 and J is TRBJ2-7; 7 nucleotides match TRBD2. Germline loops: CDR1 GTSNPN, CDR2 SVGIG (reference sequence). CDR3 size: 13 residues. With 4 bases clipped from V and 4 bases from J, the junction kept 7 bases outside the gene matches. CDR3 nucleotides: TGTGCCTGGACCAAGGGGACTACATACGAGCAGTACTTC. Protein product: CAWTKGTTYEQYF.

V and J are TRBV18 and TRBJ1-1; TRBD1 matches 8 bases. This CDR3 spans 15 amino acids. Germline CDR1 is KGHSH and CDR2 is LQKENI. V lost 4 bases and J lost 7; bases outside the gene matches: 11. The CDR3 bases are TGTGCCAGCTCACTTCAGGACAGGGAGTGGAGTGAAGCTTTCTTT. Its protein product is CASSLQDREWSEAFF.

The genes are TRBV5-4 and TRBJ2-1; TRBD1 might be the D (6 bases). The length of the CDR3 is 13 residues. V was pared by 6 bases and J by 8 bases, with 15 bases between. Germline V gene data show CDR1 as SGHNT and CDR2 as YYREEE (reference sequence). The CDR3 loop reads CASTQQGSDEQFF. In DNA form, the CDR3 reads TGTGCCAGCACCCAACAGGGCTCCGATGAGCAGTTCTTC.

J is TRBJ2-3 and V is TRBV18; D may be TRBD2 (6 bases). The CDR3 spans 15 residues. The V gene lost 3 bases and the J gene lost 4 bases, with 14 bases spanning the gap. Germline values: CDR1 KGHSH, CDR2 LQKENI. In DNA, the CDR3 is TGTGCCAGCTCACCTCGATTGGGGGGAGCAGATACGCAGTATTTT. Encoded protein: CASSPRLGGADTQYF.

The rearrangement joins TRBV7-2 to TRBJ2-1; possible D gene TRBD1, 5 bases. Per the germline V gene, CDR1 is SGHTA and CDR2 is FQGNSA. This CDR3 region has 14 residues. The germline V and J ends were trimmed by 1 base and 6 bases, with 10 bases remaining between them. The CDR3 loop is CASSLGLQGNEQFF. In nucleotides, the CDR3 is TGTGCCAGCAGCTTAGGCTTGCAGGGCAATGAGCAGTTCTTC.

This chain connects TRBV5-1 to TRBJ2-4; 7 nucleotides align to TRBD1. The V gene end was trimmed by 5 bases and the J gene end by 6 bases; junction bases not matched to a gene: 5. The CDR3 is 13 residues long. Germline V gene lookup returns CDR1 SGHRS and CDR2 YFSETQ. CDR3 in amino acids: CASRDRVTNIQYF. DNA for the CDR3: TGCGCCAGCAGAGACAGGGTCACAAACATTCAGTACTTC. The complete variable domain, with remaining parts taken from reference TRBV5-1 and TRBJ2-4, reads KAGVTQTPRYLIKTRGQQVTLSCSPISGHRSVSWYQQTPGQGLQFLFEYFSETQRNKGNFPGRFSGRQFSNSRSEMNVSTLELGDSALYLCASRDRVTNIQYFGAGTRLSVL.

The J gene is TRBJ1-2, the V gene TRBV11-2, with D perhaps TRBD1 (5 bases). Germline V gives CDR1 SGHAT, CDR2 FQNNGV. The CDR3 contains 14 residues. The V and J ends lost 5 bases and 1 base respectively, with 11 bases between them. In DNA form, the CDR3 reads TGTGCCAGCAGCCCAGGGCCTAGTAACTATGGCTACACCTTC. It specifies CASSPGPSNYGYTF.

Here the CDR3 DNA reads TGTGCCAGTAAGTTTCAGGGGGCAGGGAAGGAGCCCCAGCATTTT. Protein product: CASKFQGAGKEPQHF. The rearrangement links TRBV19 to TRBJ1-5, with 8 bases matching TRBD1. V was pared by 7 bases and J by 8 bases, with 13 bases of the junction left unmatched. The CDR3 is 15 amino acids. Germline lookup yields CDR1 LNHDA and CDR2 SQIVND (reference sequence).

This chain links TRBV12-5 with TRBJ1-3; TRBD1 might be the D (6 bases). From germline, CDR1 is LGHNT and CDR2 FRNRAP. The CDR3 spans 17 residues. V lost 2 bases and J lost 2, with 16 bases in between. The CDR3 reads CASGLPSVGTTGNTIYF. CDR3 DNA sequence: TGTGCTAGTGGTTTGCCCTCGGTCGGGACAACTGGAAACACCATATATTTT.